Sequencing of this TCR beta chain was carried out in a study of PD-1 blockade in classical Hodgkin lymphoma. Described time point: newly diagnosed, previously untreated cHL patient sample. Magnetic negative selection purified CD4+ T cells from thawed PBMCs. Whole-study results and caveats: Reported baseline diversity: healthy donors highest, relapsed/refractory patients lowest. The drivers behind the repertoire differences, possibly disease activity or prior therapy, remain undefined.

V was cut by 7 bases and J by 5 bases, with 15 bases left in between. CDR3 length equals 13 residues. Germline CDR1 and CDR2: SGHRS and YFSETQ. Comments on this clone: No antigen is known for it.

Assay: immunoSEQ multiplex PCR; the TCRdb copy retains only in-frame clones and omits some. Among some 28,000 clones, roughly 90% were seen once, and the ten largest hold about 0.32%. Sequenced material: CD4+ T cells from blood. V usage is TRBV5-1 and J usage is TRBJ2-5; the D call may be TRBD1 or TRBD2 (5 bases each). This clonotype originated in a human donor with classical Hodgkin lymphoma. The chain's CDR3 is CASQAGSWETQYF. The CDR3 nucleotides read TGCGCCAGCCAAGCAGGGAGTTGGGAGACCCAGTACTTC.